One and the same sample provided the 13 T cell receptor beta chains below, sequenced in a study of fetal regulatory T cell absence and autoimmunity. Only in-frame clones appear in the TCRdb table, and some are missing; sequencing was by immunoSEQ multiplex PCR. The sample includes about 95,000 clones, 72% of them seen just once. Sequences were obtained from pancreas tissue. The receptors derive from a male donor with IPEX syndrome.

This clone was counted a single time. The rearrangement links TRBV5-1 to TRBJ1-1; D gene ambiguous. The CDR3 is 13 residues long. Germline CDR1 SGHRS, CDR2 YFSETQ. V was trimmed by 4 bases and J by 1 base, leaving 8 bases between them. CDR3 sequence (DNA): TGCGCCAGCAGCCTTCAAGGGAACACTGAAGCTTTCTTT. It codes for CASSLQGNTEAFF.

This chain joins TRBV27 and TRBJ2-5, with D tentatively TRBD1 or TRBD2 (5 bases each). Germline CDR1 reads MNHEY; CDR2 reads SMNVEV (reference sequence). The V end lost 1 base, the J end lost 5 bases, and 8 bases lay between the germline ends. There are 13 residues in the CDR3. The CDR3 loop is CASSLLWGETQYF. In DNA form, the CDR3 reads TGTGCCAGCAGTTTATTATGGGGGGAGACCCAGTACTTC.

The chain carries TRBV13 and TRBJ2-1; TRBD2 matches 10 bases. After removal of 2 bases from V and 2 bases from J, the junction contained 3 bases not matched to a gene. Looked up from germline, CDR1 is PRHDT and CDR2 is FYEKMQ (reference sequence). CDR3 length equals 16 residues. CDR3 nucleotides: TGTGCCAGCAGCTTACCGCTAGCGGGAGCCTACAATGAGCAGTTCTTC. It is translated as CASSLPLAGAYNEQFF.

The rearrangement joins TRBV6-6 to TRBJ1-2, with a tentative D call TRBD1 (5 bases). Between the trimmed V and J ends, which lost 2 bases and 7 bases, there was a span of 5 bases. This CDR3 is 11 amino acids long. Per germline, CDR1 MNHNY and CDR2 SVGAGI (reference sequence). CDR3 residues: CASSYRGGYTF. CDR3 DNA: TGTGCCAGCAGTTACAGGGGTGGCTACACCTTC.

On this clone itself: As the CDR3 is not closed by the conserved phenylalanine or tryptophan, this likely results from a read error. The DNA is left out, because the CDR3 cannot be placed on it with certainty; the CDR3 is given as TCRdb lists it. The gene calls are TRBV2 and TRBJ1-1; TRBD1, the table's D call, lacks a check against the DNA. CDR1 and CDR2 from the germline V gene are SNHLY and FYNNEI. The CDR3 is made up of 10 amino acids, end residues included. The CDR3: CASGGQGPRY.

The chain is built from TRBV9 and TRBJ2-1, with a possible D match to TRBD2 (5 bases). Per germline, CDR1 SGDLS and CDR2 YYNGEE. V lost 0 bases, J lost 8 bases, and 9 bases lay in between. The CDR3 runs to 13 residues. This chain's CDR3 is CASSVGGWDEQFF. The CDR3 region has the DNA TGTGCCAGCAGCGTAGGAGGGTGGGATGAGCAGTTCTTC. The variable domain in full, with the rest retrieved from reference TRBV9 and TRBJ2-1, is DSGVTQTPKHLITATGQRVTLRCSPRSGDLSVYWYQQSLDQGLQFLIQYYNGEERAKGNILERFSAQQFPDLHSELNLSSLELGDSALYFCASSVGGWDEQFFGPGTRLTVL.

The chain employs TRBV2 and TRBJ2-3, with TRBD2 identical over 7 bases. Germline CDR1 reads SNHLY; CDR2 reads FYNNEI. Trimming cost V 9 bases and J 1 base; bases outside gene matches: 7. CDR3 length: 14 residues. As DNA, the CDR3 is TGTGCCAGGGGGGGGATTGTCGGCACAGATACGCAGTATTTT. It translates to CARGGIVGTDTQYF.

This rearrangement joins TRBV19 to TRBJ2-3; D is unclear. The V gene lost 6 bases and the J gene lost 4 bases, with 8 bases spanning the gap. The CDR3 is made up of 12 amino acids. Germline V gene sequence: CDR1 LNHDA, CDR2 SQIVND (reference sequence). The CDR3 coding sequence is TGTGCCAGTAGCCGACCCCCAGATACGCAGTATTTT. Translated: CASSRPPDTQYF.

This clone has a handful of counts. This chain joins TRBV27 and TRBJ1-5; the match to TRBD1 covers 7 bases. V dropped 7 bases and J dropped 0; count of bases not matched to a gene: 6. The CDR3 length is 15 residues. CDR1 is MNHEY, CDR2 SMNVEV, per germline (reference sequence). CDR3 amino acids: CASTNRGYSNQPQHF. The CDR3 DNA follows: TGTGCCAGCACAAACAGGGGATATAGCAATCAGCCCCAGCATTTT.

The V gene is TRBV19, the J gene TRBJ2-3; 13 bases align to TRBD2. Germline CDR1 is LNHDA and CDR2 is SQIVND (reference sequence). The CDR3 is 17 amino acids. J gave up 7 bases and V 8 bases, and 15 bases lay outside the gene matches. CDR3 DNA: TGTGCCAGTCGTCCGAGGCGGACTAGCGGGGGTTTTTATACGCAGTATTTT. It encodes CASRPRRTSGGFYTQYF.

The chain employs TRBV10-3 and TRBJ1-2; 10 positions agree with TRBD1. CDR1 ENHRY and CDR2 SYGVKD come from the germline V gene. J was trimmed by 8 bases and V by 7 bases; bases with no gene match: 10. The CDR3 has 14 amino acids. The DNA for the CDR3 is TGTGCCATCAACAGGGGACAGGGGCTGCGAGGCTACACCTTC. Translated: CAINRGQGLRGYTF.

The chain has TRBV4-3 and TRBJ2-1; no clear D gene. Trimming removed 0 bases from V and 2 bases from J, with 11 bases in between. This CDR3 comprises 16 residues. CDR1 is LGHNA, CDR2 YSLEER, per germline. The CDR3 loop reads CASSQEPSPPYNEQFF. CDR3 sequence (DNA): TGCGCCAGCAGCCAAGAGCCATCGCCCCCCTACAATGAGCAGTTCTTC.

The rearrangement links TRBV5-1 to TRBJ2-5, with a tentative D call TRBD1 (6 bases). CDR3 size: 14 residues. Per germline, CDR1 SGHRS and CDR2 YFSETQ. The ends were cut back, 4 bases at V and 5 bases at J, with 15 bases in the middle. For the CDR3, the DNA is TGCGCCAGCAGCCCACAGGGTTGGCACGAGACCCAGTACTTC. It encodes CASSPQGWHETQYF.